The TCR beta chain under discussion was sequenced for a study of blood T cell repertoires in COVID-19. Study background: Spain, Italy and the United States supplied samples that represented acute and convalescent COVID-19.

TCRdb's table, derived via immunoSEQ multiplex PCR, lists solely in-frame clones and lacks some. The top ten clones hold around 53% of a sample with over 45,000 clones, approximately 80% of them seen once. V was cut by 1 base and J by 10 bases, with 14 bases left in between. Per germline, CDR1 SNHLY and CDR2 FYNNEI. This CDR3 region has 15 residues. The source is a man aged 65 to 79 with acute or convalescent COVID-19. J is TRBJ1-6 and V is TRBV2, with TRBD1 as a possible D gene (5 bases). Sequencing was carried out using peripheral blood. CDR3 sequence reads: CASSEGAVGGSPLHF. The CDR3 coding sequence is TGTGCCAGCAGTGAAGGAGCGGTGGGGGGATCACCCCTCCACTTT.